The sequence of this T cell receptor beta chain was determined in a study of cytomegalovirus exposure and HLA in healthy donors (dated by TCRdb to the late 2010s). About the study as a whole: According to an earlier analysis of around 600 of the donors, about 179 million T cells yielded 120 million or so unique TCR beta sequences and about 300 Gb of sequence data. About 320 gigabases of sequencing data and roughly 90 million unique TCR sequences were included in an early release covering roughly 600 HLA-typed donors. Among the roughly 400 genotyped donors, about 83% belonged to the genetic ancestry cluster associated with self-reported Caucasian donors. The study aimed to test whether cataloging public T cell receptors could reveal signatures of past pathogen exposure. Using immunosequencing, the study profiled T cell repertoires from 666 subjects and related those repertoires to cytomegalovirus serostatus. Along with the approximately 600-subject first cohort, a separate validation cohort of 120 different subjects was used. The study combined high-throughput TCR immunosequencing, statistical association of individual TCRs with disease status, and machine learning to predict cytomegalovirus infection status. In a later analysis, previously published TCR beta repertoires from about 670 donors were re-analyzed and high-resolution HLA genotyping was added so that TCR occurrence patterns could be studied. In the later analysis, no new phenotypic data were used to find candidate immune exposures; instead, reliance was placed on TCR beta sequences and their occurrence across donors. An earlier analysis of approximately 580 of the donors used high-throughput TCR beta sequencing to judge whether each TCR beta V gene segment behaved as functional or pseudogenic. Donor age, sex, ethnicity and CMV serostatus were compiled alongside the repertoire data. Genome-wide SNP genotypes for about three fifths of the roughly 670 donors were used in a later genetic analysis, which treated that subset as a discovery cohort. Every discovery cohort repertoire had been produced on one sequencing platform. HLA typing covered class I and class II loci at four-digit resolution. Typing coverage differed by locus: A, B, C, DRB1 and DQB1 were typed in about 620-630 donors, DQA1 in approximately 520, DPA1 in some 610, and DPB1 in just under 480. About 5 DR-DQ haplotypes were handled as single units for association and clustering, since linkage in the cohort was strong. Across around 400 genotyped donors of the cohort, an average of roughly 250,000 unique TCR beta nucleotide sequences per donor were sequenced, and approximately 17% of those sequences were non-productive. General study outcomes and caveats: Correlated functional status among segregating V segments might be attributable to linkage disequilibrium, but an unknown experimental factor could not be ruled out. A total of about 180 TCR beta chains were listed by the study as associated with cytomegalovirus. At a false discovery rate of 0.05, a later analysis linked about 17,000 TCR beta sequences to specific HLA alleles. The earlier analysis of fewer than 750 of the donors excluded roughly 17 rarely observed V segments, including chromosome 9 orphons, because counts were too low. A later genetic analysis associated a missense DCLRE1C variant with V-gene and J-gene trimming of TCR beta chains, and an independent cohort replicated the association. The classifier was reported to diagnose cytomegalovirus status with high specificity and sensitivity in both the original and validation cohorts. In this cohort, only TCR beta chains were sequenced, and detectable features were limited by the absence of alpha or paired-chain data. A further reported finding was that TCR beta sequences accurately predicted the HLA-A and HLA-B alleles for most subjects in the first cohort. HLA typing was unavailable for some donors at each locus, so association tests used only the typed subset. Across donors, most TCR sequences were observed very rarely, whereas some public TCRs were present in many individuals. A later analysis found that HLA-associated TCR beta chains were more clonally expanded and had lower generation probabilities than equally common non-associated chains. A cluster of highly shared sequence variants was judged likely to represent a technical artifact of the sequencing pipeline. Sequencing depth was assumed to be roughly uniform across donors in the presence/absence analyses, though that assumption may not hold. It was suggested by the authors that the approach could potentially be generalized to other disease states and immunological phenotypes. CMV serostatus was the only immune exposure information available for the cohort. In a later analysis, most CMV-associated TCR beta chains were found to appear HLA-restricted, with HLA associations seemingly driven largely by CMV exposure. According to a later analysis, TCR association rates differed among HLA loci, with DRB1 alleles showing the most associated TCRs and HLA-C alleles showing the fewest. According to a later genetic analysis, donors in an Asian-associated ancestry cluster had fewer N-insertions in productive TCRs than the roughly 670-donor mean. Assigning TCR associations to individual alleles was difficult when HLA alleles, especially DR and DQ, strongly co-occurred. A few of the identified cytomegalovirus-associated TCR beta chains were confirmed in vitro to be specific for cytomegalovirus antigens. Some IMGT-functional V segments, including TRBV6-2 and TRBV6-3, could not be distinguished by the 87-base-pair reads and were therefore excluded. According to a later analysis, parvovirus B19, influenza, CMV and Epstein-Barr virus appeared linked to several top co-occurrence clusters. An earlier analysis of approximately 590 of the donors showed that most TCR beta V segments appeared in productive rearrangements either about 87% or about 30% of the time, which broadly matched IMGT annotations.

In total, 500 to 700 healthy bone marrow donors made up the cohort. At the time of sampling, all cohort members were nominally healthy, though unrecorded immune exposures were likely present. The donor was CMV seropositive and was included in the group of 250 to 350 seropositive cohort members. A peripheral blood sample was collected from each donor, and TCR beta sequencing was performed on peripheral blood mononuclear cells. Genomic DNA extraction from the blood cell samples was performed with the Qiagen DNeasy Blood Extraction Kit. The germline V end is reduced by 6 bases and the J end by 7 bases; junction bases left unmatched: 12. The CDR3 starts with the cysteine, ends with the phenylalanine, and has 17 residues. CDR3 DNA only is kept here, 51 bases in frame from base 1. The germline V gene yields SGHVS for CDR1 and FNYEAQ for CDR2. Regarding this clone: It has no known antigen specificity. Base qualities were left out, and no much larger clone turns up one base away.

The library was built by means of the immunoSEQ multiplex PCR assay. For the multiplex PCR, a mixture combining 60 forward primers for TCR Vbeta segments and 13 reverse primers for TCR Jbeta segments was used. The CDR3 region of rearranged TCR beta genes was amplified from genomic DNA with a multiplex PCR assay. The Illumina HiSeq System was used to sequence the amplified TCR beta libraries as 87-base-pair reads. The study's processing was this. A later analysis counted some 80 million unique TCR beta chains across the 700 or so repertoires, and 9 million to 14 million of these chains were shared by at least two donors. To remove PCR and sequencing errors, raw reads were error-corrected and collapsed into unique sequences using a nearest-neighbor algorithm that merged closely related sequences. V, D and J gene segments were assigned by aligning CDR3 sequences to IMGT reference sequences. For a sequence to be retained, a match of at least six nucleotides to both a V gene segment and a J gene segment was required. A rearrangement was called productive if the CDR3 had no stop codons and remained in frame with V and J, and every other rearrangement was called non-productive. Following IMGT convention, CDR3 was defined as the stretch from the second conserved V-encoded cysteine up to the conserved J-encoded phenylalanine. In an earlier analysis of just under 600 of the donors, sequences lacking an unambiguous match to a single V gene segment were excluded. An earlier analysis of 450 to 650 of the donors called V segments functional above 56.7% productive rearrangements and segregating when the between-donor standard deviation exceeded 5%. To diagnose cytomegalovirus status from the catalog of TCR beta chain sequences, a statistical classification framework was built. A later analysis assigned V and J genes by comparing TCR nucleotide sequences with IMGT/GENE-DB human TR gene sequences. A later analysis assigned CDR3 sequences and most-parsimonious VDJ recombination scenarios with the TCRdist pipeline. In a later analysis, every TCR beta chain was defined by the combination of its CDR3 amino acid sequence and its V-gene family, and reads without a unique V-gene family were dropped. A later analysis removed 550 to 700 highly shared, low-generation-probability nucleotide sequences to deal with suspected cross-contamination and a sequencing artifact. A later analysis calculated a clonal expansion index for each public chain from normalized within-repertoire ranks of inferred template counts. In a later analysis, generation probabilities were computed using a VDJ recombination model fitted to out-of-frame rearrangements, and the results were checked against IGoR. A later analysis scored TCR-TCR, TCR-HLA and TCR-CMV co-occurrence with hypergeometric tests, applying a repertoire-size bias correction to TCR pairs. A later analysis estimated false discovery rates by permuting HLA or CMV assignments 20 times. In a later analysis, co-occurring TCRs were grouped using DBSCAN, with TCRdist sequence similarity added in when clustering inside HLA-allele-positive subsets. Co-occurrence clustering excluded repertoires with fewer than 30,000 or more than 120,000 public chains, plus five with anomalous nucleotide sharing. TCRdb re-hosts the immuneACCESS table, in-frame sequences only. Its copies lack some clones; in the studies checked, an unresolved V gene accounts for under half of them, and the cause for the rest is not known. V, J and clone size reflect that table, while D and trimming were determined from the DNA. The sample table holds around 250,000 clones, of which 80% to 85% were seen once. The ten most abundant clones make up less than 8.5% of the sample.

The specimen was PBMCs. This TCR derives from a woman aged 55-69 years in good health and CMV-seropositive. The rearranged chain carries TRBV7-6 and TRBJ2-2, with 12 bases matching TRBD1. The CDR3 has the sequence CASSHLGGTGGHGELFF. The base sequence is TGTGCCAGCAGTCATCTGGGAGGGACAGGGGGCCACGGGGAGCTGTTTTTT. When the CDR3 is completed using the reference TRBV7-6 and TRBJ2-2 genes on either side, the full variable domain is GAGVSQSPRYKVTKRGQDVALRCDPISGHVSLYWYRQALGQGPEFLTYFNYEAQQDKSGLPNDRFSAERPEGSISTLTIQRTEQRDSAMYRCASSHLGGTGGHGELFFGEGSRLTVL.